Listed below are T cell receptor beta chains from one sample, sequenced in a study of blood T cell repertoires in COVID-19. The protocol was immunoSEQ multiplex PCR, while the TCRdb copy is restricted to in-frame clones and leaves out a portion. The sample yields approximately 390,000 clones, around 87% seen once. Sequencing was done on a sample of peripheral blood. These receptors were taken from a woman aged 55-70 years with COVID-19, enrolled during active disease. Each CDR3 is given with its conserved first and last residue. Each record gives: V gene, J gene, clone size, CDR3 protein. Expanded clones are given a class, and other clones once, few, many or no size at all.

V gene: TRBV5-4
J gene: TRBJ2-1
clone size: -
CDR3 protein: CASSLLSAGGYNEQFF

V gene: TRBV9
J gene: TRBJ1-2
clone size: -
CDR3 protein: CASSVGSGAAGYTF

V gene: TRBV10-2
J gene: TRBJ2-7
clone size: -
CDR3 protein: CASRQGSSYEQYF

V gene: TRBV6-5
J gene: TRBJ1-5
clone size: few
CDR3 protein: CASSYSRFGNQPQHF

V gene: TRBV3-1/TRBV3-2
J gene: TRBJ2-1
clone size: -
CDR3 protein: CASSQESEREQFF

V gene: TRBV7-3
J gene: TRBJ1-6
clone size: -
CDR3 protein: CASSLRGRSPLHF

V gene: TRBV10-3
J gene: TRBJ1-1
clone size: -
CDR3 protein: CAIKETGGPNTEAFF

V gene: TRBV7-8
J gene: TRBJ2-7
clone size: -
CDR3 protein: CASSLKRTGPYEQYF

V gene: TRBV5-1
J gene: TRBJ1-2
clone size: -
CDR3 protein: CASSLTGLNYGYTF

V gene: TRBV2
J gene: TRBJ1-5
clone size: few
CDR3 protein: CASSGRQGDQPQHF

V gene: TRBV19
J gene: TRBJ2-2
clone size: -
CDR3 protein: CASRGQGANGELFF

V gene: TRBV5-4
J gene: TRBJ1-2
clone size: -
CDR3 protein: CASSKPIPGGSTNYGYTF

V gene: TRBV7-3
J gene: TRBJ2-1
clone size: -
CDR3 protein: CASSLAGGTYNEQFF